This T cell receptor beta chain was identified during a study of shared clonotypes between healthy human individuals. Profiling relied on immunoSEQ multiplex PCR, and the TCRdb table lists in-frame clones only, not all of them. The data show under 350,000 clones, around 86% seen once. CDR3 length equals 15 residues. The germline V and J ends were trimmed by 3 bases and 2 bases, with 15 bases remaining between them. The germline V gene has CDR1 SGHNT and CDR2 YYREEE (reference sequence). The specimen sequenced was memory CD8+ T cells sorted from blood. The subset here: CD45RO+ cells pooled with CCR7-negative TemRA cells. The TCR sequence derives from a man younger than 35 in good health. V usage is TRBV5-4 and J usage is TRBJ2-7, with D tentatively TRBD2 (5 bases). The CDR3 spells CASSSISGNPYEQYF. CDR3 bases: TGTGCCAGCAGCTCAATTTCCGGGAACCCCTACGAGCAGTACTTC.